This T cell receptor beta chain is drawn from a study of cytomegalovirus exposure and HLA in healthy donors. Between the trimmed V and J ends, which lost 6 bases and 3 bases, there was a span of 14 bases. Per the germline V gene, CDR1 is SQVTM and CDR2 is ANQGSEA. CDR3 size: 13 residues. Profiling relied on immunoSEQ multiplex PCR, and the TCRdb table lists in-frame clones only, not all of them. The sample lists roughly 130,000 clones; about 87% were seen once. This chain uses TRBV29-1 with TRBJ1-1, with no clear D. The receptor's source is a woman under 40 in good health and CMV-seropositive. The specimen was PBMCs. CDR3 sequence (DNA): TGCAGCGTGCTAGTACAAGTGGACACTGAAGCTTTCTTT. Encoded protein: CSVLVQVDTEAFF.